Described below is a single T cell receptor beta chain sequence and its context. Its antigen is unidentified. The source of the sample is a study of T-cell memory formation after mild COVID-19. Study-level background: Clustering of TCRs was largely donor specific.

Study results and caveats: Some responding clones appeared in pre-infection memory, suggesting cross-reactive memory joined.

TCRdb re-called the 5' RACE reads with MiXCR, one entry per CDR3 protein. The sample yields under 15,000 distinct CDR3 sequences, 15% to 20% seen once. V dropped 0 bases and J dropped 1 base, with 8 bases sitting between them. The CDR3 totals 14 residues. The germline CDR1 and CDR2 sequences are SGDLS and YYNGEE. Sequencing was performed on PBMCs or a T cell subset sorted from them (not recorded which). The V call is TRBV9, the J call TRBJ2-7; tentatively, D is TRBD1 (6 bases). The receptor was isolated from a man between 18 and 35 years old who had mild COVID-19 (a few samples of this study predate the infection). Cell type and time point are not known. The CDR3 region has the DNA TGTGCCAGCAGCGTAGGTAGGGGGTCCTACGAGCAGTACTTC. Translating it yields CASSVGRGSYEQYF.